This T cell receptor beta chain was observed in a study of early T cells in non-severe SARS-CoV-2 infection (dated by TCRdb to the early 2020s). With regard to the full study: Because TCR sequencing was done on bulk RNA from unsorted whole blood, the alpha and beta chains could not be paired.

The method was 5' RACE. Sequencing was performed on a NextSeq 500. Unique molecular identifiers were attached to individual cDNA molecules in the TCR library protocol so that sequencing error and PCR bias could be corrected. Both TCR alpha and beta chains were sequenced, and tight co-correlation was observed between alpha and beta sequence abundances in each sample. The original pipeline was this. Decombinator V4 was used to annotate the V gene, J gene and CDR3 of the TCR sequences. TCRs were defined as expanded if a significant change between any two time points was detected under a Poisson model with p below 0.0001. TCR abundances were normalised to the total number of TCRs sequenced in each sample and reported as counts per million. A search of VDJdb, accessed on 1 November 2021, was run for TCRs annotated to CMV, EBV and SARS-CoV-2, with TCRs annotated for multiple antigens excluded. The public sequencing data were trimmed at Q25 with fastp and processed into clonotypes with MiXCR by TCRdb, which kept only in-frame beta chains. Rows merge per CDR3 protein into single entries with the most common DNA and genes. It is TCRdb's table, rather than the study itself, that gives the V and J calls and clone size. Counted in this sample were more than 70,000 distinct CDR3 sequences; around 13% of them appeared once. The ten largest account for around 15% of the sample.

Set within a cohort of healthcare workers in London, UK, this nested case-control study involved weekly PCR testing of nasopharyngeal swabs along with blood sampling. Healthcare workers were recruited during the week of the UK lockdown, between 23 and 31 March 2020, and followed weekly for up to about 15 weeks. This clonotype was counted a few times. The antigen this receptor binds is unknown. Base quality data are lacking; no much larger clone is found one base away. On the study overall, not on this receptor specifically: VDJdb matching was skewed toward anti-spike CD8 responses, so virus-specific expansions were likely underestimated and private and CD4 specificities were missed.

This sequence was found in an adult who was a healthcare worker with PCR-confirmed SARS-CoV-2 infection or an uninfected control (not recorded which). Sequencing was performed on whole blood.

The CDR3 is CASHWGTTDTQYF. The sequenced DNA is TGTGCCAGCCACTGGGGGACCACAGATACGCAGTATTTT. The sequence joins TRBV11-2 to TRBJ2-3; the D element could tentatively be TRBD1 or TRBD2, as 5 bases agree for each. The CDR1 and CDR2 encoded by the germline V gene are SGHAT and FQNNGV. The CDR3 sequence holds 13 residues, the cysteine and phenylalanine included. Only the CDR3 region is kept as DNA, spanning 39 bases read in frame from base 1. V was cut back by 8 bases and J by 2 bases, leaving a gap of 11 bases between them.